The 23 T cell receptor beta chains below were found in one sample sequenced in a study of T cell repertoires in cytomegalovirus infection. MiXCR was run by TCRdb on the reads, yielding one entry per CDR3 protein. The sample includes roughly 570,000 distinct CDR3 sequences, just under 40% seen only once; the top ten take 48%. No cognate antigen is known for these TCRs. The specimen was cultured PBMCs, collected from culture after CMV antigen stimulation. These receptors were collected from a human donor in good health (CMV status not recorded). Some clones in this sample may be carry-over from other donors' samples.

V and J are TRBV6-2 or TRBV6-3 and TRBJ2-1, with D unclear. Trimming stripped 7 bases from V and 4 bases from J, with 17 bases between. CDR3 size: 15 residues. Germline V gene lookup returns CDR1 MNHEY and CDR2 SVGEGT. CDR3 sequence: CASIKGPGLYNEQFF. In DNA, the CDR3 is TGTGCCAGCATCAAAGGTCCTGGGCTATACAATGAGCAGTTCTTC.

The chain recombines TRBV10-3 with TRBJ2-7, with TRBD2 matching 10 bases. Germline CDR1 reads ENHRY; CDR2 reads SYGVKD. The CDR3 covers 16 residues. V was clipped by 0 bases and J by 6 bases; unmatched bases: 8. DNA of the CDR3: TGTGCCATCAGTGAGTCCCAGCGGGGGGGCAAGGGCGAGCAGTACTTC. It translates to CAISESQRGGKGEQYF.

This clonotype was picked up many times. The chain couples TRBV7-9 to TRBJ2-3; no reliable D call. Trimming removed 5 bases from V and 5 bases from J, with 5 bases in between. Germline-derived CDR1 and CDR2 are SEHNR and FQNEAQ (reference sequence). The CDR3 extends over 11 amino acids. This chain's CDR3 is CASSQLDTQYF. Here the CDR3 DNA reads TGTGCCAGCAGCCAACTAGATACGCAGTATTTT.

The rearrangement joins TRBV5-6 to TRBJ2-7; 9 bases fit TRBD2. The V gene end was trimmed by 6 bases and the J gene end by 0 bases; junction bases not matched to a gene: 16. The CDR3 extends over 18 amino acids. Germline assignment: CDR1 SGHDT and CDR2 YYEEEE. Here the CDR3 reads CASTTLAGWVGLSYEQYF. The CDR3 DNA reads TGTGCCAGCACCACACTAGCGGGTTGGGTGGGCCTCTCCTACGAGCAGTACTTC. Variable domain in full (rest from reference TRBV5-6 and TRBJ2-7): DAGVTQSPTHLIKTRGQQVTLRCSPKSGHDTVSWYQQALGQGPQFIFQYYEEEERQRGNFPDRFSGHQFPNYSSELNVNALLLGDSALYLCASTTLAGWVGLSYEQYFGPGTRLTVT.

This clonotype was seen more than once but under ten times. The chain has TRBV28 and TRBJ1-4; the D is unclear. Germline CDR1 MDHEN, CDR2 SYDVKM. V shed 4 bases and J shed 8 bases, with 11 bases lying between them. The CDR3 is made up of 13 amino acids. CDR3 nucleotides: TGTGCCAGCAGTTCCCCACAAAGGGAAAAACTGTTTTTT. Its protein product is CASSSPQREKLFF.

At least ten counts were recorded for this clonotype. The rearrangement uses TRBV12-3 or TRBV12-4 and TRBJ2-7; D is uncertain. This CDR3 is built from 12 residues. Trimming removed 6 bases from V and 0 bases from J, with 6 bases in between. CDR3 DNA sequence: TGTGCCAGCAGCCGAGGCTCCTACGAGCAGTACTTC. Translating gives CASSRGSYEQYF.

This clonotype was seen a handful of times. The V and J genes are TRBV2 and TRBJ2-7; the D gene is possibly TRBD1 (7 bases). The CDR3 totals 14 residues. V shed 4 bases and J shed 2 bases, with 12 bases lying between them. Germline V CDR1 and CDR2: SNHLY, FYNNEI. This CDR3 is CASSGGTATYEQYF. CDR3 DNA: TGTGCCAGCAGTGGCGGGACAGCTACCTACGAGCAGTACTTC.

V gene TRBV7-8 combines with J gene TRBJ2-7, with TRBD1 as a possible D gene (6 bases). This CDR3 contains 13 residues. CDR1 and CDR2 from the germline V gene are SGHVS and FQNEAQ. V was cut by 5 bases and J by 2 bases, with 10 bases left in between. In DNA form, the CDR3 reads TGTGCCAGCAGCCGGGACAATACCTACGAGCAGTACTTC. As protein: CASSRDNTYEQYF.

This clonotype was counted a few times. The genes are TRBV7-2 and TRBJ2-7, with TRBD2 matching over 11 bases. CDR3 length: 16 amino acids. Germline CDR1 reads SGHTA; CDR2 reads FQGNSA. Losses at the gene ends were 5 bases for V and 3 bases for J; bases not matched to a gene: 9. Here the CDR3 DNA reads TGTGCCAGCAGCCTTAGCGGGAGGGCCCCGTTCTACGAGCAGTACTTC. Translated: CASSLSGRAPFYEQYF.

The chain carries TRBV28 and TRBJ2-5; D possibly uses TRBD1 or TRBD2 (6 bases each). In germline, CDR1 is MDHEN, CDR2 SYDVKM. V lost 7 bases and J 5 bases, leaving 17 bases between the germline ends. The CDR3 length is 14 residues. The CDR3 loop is CASTLVGGWETQYF. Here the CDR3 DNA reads TGTGCCAGCACCCTAGTGGGGGGCTGGGAGACCCAGTACTTC.

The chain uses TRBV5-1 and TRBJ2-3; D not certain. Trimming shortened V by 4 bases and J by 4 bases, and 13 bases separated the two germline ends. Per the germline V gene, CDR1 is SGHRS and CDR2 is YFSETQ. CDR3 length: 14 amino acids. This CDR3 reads CASSASVASDTQYF. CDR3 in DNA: TGCGCCAGCAGCGCGTCGGTGGCATCAGATACGCAGTATTTT.

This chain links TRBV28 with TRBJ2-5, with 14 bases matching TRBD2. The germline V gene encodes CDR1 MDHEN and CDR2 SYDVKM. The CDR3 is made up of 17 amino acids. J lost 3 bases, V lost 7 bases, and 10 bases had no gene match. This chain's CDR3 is CASTRGTSGGMEETQYF. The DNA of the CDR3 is TGTGCCAGCACTAGAGGGACTAGCGGGGGAATGGAAGAGACCCAGTACTTC.

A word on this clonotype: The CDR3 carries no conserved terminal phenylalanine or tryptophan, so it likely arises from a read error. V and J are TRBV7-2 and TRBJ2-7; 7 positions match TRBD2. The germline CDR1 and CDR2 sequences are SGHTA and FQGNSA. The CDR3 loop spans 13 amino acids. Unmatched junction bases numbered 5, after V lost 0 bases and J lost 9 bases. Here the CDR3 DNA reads TGTGCCAGCAGCTTAGCGTGGGGGGAGGGGCAGTACCTC. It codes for CASSLAWGEGQYL.

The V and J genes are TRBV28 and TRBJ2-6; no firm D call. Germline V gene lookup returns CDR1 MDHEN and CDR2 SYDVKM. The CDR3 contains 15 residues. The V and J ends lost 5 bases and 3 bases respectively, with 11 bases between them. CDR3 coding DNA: TGTGCCAGCAGTACCCACGGGCTTGGGGCCAACGTCCTGACTTTC. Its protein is CASSTHGLGANVLTF.

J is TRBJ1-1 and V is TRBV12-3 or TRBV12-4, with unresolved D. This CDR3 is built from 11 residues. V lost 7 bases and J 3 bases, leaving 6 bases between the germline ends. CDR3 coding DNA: TGTGCCAGCACCAAAGACACTGAAGCTTTCTTT. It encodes CASTKDTEAFF.

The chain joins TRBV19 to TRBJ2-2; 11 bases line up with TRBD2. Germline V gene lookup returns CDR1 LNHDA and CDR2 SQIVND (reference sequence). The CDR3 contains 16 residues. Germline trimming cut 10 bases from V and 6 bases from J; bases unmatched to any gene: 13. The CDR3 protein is CATLPIAGGPPGELFF. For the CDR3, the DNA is TGTGCCACCCTCCCGATAGCGGGGGGGCCTCCCGGGGAGCTGTTTTTT.

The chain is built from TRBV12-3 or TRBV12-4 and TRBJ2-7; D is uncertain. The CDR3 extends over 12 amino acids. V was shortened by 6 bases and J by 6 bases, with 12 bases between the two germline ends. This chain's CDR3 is CASSPDGSEQYF. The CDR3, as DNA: TGTGCCAGCAGCCCTGACGGGTCCGAGCAGTACTTC.

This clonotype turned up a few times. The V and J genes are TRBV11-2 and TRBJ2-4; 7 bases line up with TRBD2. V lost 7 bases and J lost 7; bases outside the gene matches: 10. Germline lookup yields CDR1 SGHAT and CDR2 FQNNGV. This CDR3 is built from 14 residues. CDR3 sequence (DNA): TGTGCCAGCAACTCGGGGGGAGAAAGGAACATTCAGTACTTC. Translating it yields CASNSGGERNIQYF.

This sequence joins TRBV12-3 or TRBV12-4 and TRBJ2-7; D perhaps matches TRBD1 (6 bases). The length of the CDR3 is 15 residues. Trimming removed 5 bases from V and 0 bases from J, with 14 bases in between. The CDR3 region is CASSPRDIRSYEQYF. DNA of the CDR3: TGTGCCAGCAGTCCCCGGGACATTCGCTCCTACGAGCAGTACTTC.

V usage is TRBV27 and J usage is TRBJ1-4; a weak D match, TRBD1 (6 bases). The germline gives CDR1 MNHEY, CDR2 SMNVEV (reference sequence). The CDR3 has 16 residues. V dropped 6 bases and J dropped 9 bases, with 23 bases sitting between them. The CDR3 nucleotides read TGTGCCAGCAGCCCTCCTTGGGGGCCTCGTCGGAAAAAACTGTTTTTT. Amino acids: CASSPPWGPRRKKLFF.

CDR3 sequence: CASSLGGQLKEQFF. CDR3 sequence (DNA): TGTGCCAGCAGTTTGGGTGGACAGTTAAAGGAGCAGTTCTTC. The genes are TRBV12-3 or TRBV12-4 and TRBJ2-1; D is possibly TRBD1 (6 bases). V was shortened by 3 bases and J by 10 bases, with 16 bases between the two germline ends. The CDR3 spans 14 residues.

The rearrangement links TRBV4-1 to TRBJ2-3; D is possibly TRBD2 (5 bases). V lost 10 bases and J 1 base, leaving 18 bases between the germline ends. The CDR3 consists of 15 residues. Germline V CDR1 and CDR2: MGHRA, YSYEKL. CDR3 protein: CATRRVGAGTDTQYF. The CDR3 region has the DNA TGCGCCACCCGGCGCGTAGGAGCGGGCACAGATACGCAGTATTTT.

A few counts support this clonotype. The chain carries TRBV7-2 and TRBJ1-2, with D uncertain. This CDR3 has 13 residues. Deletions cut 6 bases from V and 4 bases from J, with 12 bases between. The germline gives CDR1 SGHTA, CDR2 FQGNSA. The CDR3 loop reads CASSLRATYGYTF. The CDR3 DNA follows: TGTGCCAGCAGTCTTAGAGCAACCTATGGCTACACCTTC. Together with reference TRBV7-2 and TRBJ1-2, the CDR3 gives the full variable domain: GAGVSQSPSNKVTEKGKDVELRCDPISGHTALYWYRQSLGQGLEFLIYFQGNSAPDKSGLPSDRFSAERTGGSVSTLTIQRTQQEDSAVYLCASSLRATYGYTFGSGTRLTVV.